This T cell receptor (beta chain) was identified in a study of T cell repertoires in cytomegalovirus infection. Study-level background: Through public TCR beta signatures, both CMV infection and matching HLA type were indicated. Overall study results and limits: People with CMV and the relevant HLA were identified by cumulative public TCR beta family frequency. HLA-C-restricted CMV-specific TCR beta clonotypes were dominant in the ex vivo response.

TCRdb re-called the reads through MiXCR, storing one row per CDR3 protein. The repertoire includes about 200,000 distinct CDR3 sequences, roughly 9% of them detected once, and 4.6% sits in the top ten. This clonotype has a count of ten or more. Its antigen is still unknown. The germline gives CDR1 SGHTA, CDR2 FQGNSA. CDR3 length equals 16 residues. Trimming took 5 bases from V and 0 from J; bases not matched to a gene: 5. The sample comprised PBMCs. The clonotype originates from a human donor in good health (CMV status not recorded). Some clones in this sample may be carry-over from other donors' samples. The chain uses TRBV7-2 and TRBJ1-5, with TRBD1 matching over 9 bases. For the CDR3, the DNA is TGTGCCAGCAGCCTCCGGGACAGGGCTAGCAATCAGCCCCAGCATTTT. Protein: CASSLRDRASNQPQHF.